Presented here are 20 T cell receptor beta chains from one specimen sequenced in a study of vaccination and CD4 T cells after COVID-19. The Oncomine TCR Beta short-read assay was applied to DNA of cultured CD4+ T cells. TCRdb itself ran the PCR reads through MiXCR, one entry per CDR3 protein. The sample carries fewer than 2,500 distinct CDR3 sequences, about half recorded once. The antigens for these receptors are not known. Treatment described: approximately nine-day PBMC culture with coronavirus spike peptide pools or control peptides (ViraFEST assay). Unexposed donor CD4+ T cells predated the COVID-19 pandemic, collected 2011-2018. The sample consisted of CD4+ T cells from blood, cultured in vitro. Receptors were obtained from a human donor in good health.

V is TRBV7-6 and J is TRBJ1-6, with 7 bases fitting TRBD1. The CDR3 length is 15 residues. Looked up from germline, CDR1 is SGHVS and CDR2 is FNYEAQ. V shed 6 bases, J shed 10 bases, and the junction held 12 bases outside the gene matches. CDR3: CASSLTTGIGSPLHF. The CDR3 DNA reads TGTGCCAGCAGTCTAACGACAGGGATAGGATCACCCCTCCACTTT.

This chain connects TRBV6-1 to TRBJ2-2; D ambiguous. The V and J ends lost 5 bases and 0 bases respectively, with 16 bases between them. CDR3 length: 17 residues. From germline, CDR1 is MNHNS and CDR2 SASEGT. CDR3 loop: CASSLNPDRANTGELFF. Written as DNA, the CDR3 is TGTGCCAGCAGTCTGAACCCGGACCGCGCGAACACCGGGGAGCTGTTTTTT.

The rearrangement joins TRBV7-2 to TRBJ1-3; 9 nucleotides match TRBD1. Germline V lookup: CDR1 SGHTA, CDR2 FQGNSA. This CDR3 has 16 amino acids. The V gene end was trimmed by 5 bases and the J gene end by 0 bases; junction bases not matched to a gene: 5. CDR3 sequence: CASSRGQGYSGNTIYF. Here the CDR3 DNA reads TGTGCCAGCAGCAGGGGACAGGGCTACTCTGGAAACACCATATATTTT.

This clonotype is large. The chain is built from TRBV10-3 and TRBJ2-7, with TRBD1 as a possible D gene (6 bases). V lost 7 bases and J 3 bases, leaving 16 bases between the germline ends. Germline V gene data show CDR1 as ENHRY and CDR2 as SYGVKD. The CDR3 totals 14 residues. The CDR3 DNA sequence: TGTGCCATCATGACCCAGGGGTCAGACTACGAGCAGTACTTC. This sequence encodes CAIMTQGSDYEQYF.

This clonotype was observed a handful of times. This chain uses TRBV24-1 with TRBJ1-5; 11 bases map to TRBD1. The CDR3 runs 15 residues. The J segment lost 5 bases and the V segment lost 3 bases, leaving 2 bases of the junction unmatched. Germline values: CDR1 KGHDR, CDR2 SFDVKD. As DNA, the CDR3 is TGTGCCACCAGTGATCCGGGACAGGGGGATCAGCCCCAGCATTTT. Protein: CATSDPGQGDQPQHF.

In its sample, this clonotype was seen a few times. The V call is TRBV6-1, the J call TRBJ2-2; possible D gene TRBD2, 5 bases. Germline-derived CDR1 and CDR2 are MNHNS and SASEGT. V lost 5 bases and J lost 8, with 9 bases in between. This CDR3 has 12 residues. The CDR3 region has the DNA TGTGCCAGCAGTACGGAGGCTGGGGAGCTGTTTTTT. This sequence encodes CASSTEAGELFF.

A few counts support this clonotype. CDR3 sequence: CASSLTGTVNQPQHF. The DNA for the CDR3 is TGTGCCAGCAGCTTAACTGGGACAGTAAATCAGCCCCAGCATTTT. The chain employs TRBV7-2 and TRBJ1-5; the match to TRBD1 covers 7 bases. V lost 2 bases, J lost 4 bases, and 5 bases stayed unmatched. The CDR3 has 15 residues. Germline-derived CDR1 and CDR2 are SGHTA and FQGNSA.

The chain carries TRBV20-1 and TRBJ2-3; 12 nucleotides match TRBD2. The germline CDR1 and CDR2 sequences are DFQATT and SNEGSKA (reference sequence). This CDR3 contains 16 residues. V shed 3 bases, J shed 2 bases, and the junction held 6 bases outside the gene matches. The CDR3 is CSARGGLAGPTDTQYF. DNA of the CDR3: TGCAGTGCTAGGGGCGGACTAGCGGGGCCCACAGATACGCAGTATTTT.

The chain is built from TRBV11-1 and TRBJ1-1; D call uncertain. The V end lost 5 bases, the J end lost 7 bases, and 17 bases lay between the germline ends. Per germline, CDR1 SGHAT and CDR2 FQDESV (reference sequence). The CDR3 is made up of 14 amino acids. In DNA form, the CDR3 reads TGTGCCAGCAGCGACCGACGGAGGACCTTTGAAGCTTTCTTT. Translating gives CASSDRRRTFEAFF.

The V gene is TRBV19, the J gene TRBJ1-4; D unresolved. Germline CDR1 is LNHDA and CDR2 is SQIVND (reference sequence). The CDR3 runs to 13 residues. V lost 6 bases, J lost 11 bases, and 16 bases lay in between. The chain's CDR3 is CASSGFGGSKLFF. The DNA for the CDR3 is TGTGCCAGTAGCGGTTTCGGCGGGTCCAAACTGTTTTTT.

This chain connects TRBV19 to TRBJ1-5, with TRBD1 as a possible D gene (5 bases). The germline V gene has CDR1 LNHDA and CDR2 SQIVND (reference sequence). V lost 10 bases and J lost 3, with 19 bases in between. This CDR3 is 15 amino acids long. The CDR3 DNA is TGTGCCACCCGACGGATCCCGGGGGTCAATCAGCCCCAGCATTTT. It specifies CATRRIPGVNQPQHF.

The sample holds a few counts of this clonotype. V gene TRBV20-1 combines with J gene TRBJ2-7; D call uncertain. This CDR3 spans 15 amino acids. The V end was cut by 6 bases, the J end by 4 bases, with 22 bases between. Germline CDR1 DFQATT, CDR2 SNEGSKA (reference sequence). The CDR3 loop reads CSATAGRHRTYEQYF. For the CDR3, the DNA is TGCAGTGCCACGGCCGGACGACACAGAACGTACGAGCAGTACTTC.

Written as DNA, the CDR3 is TGTGCCAGCAGTTTACCTGGGACATCGAAGGCTTTCTTT. It yields the protein CASSLPGTSKAFF. The chain links TRBV27 to TRBJ1-1; TRBD1 might be the D (6 bases). Germline V gene lookup returns CDR1 MNHEY and CDR2 SMNVEV (reference sequence). The V and J ends lost 2 bases and 11 bases respectively, with 15 bases between them. The CDR3 runs 13 residues.

This clonotype is judged medium-sized. This chain joins TRBV7-2 and TRBJ1-6; TRBD1 might be the D (5 bases). The CDR3 length is 16 residues. Trimming removed 1 base at V and 9 bases at J, with 16 bases between. From germline, CDR1 is SGHTA and CDR2 FQGNSA. CDR3 nucleotide sequence: TGTGCCAGCAGCTTAGTTGGGGGGGTCGATGGTTCACCCCTCCACTTT. It codes for CASSLVGGVDGSPLHF.

This clonotype was detected only a few times. This sequence joins TRBV2 and TRBJ1-1; 9 nucleotides line up with TRBD1. CDR1 is SNHLY, CDR2 FYNNEI, per germline. The CDR3 is made up of 14 amino acids. Losses at the gene ends were 5 bases for V and 5 bases for J; bases not matched to a gene: 6. The CDR3 loop reads CASSTRTGETEAFF. DNA for the CDR3: TGTGCCAGCAGTACCCGGACAGGGGAGACTGAAGCTTTCTTT.

This clonotype was seen only once. The chain is built from TRBV29-1 and TRBJ1-1; D unresolved. CDR3 length: 13 amino acids. Trimming cost V 1 base and J 0 bases, with 6 bases left between them. CDR1 is SQVTM, CDR2 ANQGSEA, per germline. DNA for the CDR3: TGCAGCGTTGAAGGCCAGATGAACACTGAAGCTTTCTTT. Its translation is CSVEGQMNTEAFF.

A note on this clonotype: The conserved final phenylalanine or tryptophan is absent from the CDR3, which likely points to a read error. The chain employs TRBV6-1 and TRBJ1-5, with a tentative D call TRBD1 (5 bases). This CDR3 has 13 residues. V lost 4 bases to trimming and J lost 6 bases, with 10 bases between them. CDR1 is MNHNS, CDR2 SASEGT, per germline. The CDR3 coding sequence is TGTGCCAGCAGTGTTTTCAGGGTTCAGCCCCAGCATTCT. Translated, it gives CASSVFRVQPQHS.

This chain connects TRBV7-2 to TRBJ2-5; 9 nucleotides align to TRBD1. This CDR3 has 15 residues. Looked up from germline, CDR1 is SGHTA and CDR2 is FQGNSA. Trimming took 4 bases from V and 4 from J; bases not matched to a gene: 7. CDR3 region: CASSSYRGLGETQYF. DNA for the CDR3: TGTGCCAGCAGCTCGTACAGGGGGCTAGGAGAGACCCAGTACTTC.

This clonotype appeared a few times. This chain links TRBV7-6 with TRBJ1-2; 11 nucleotides agree with TRBD1. The length of the CDR3 is 15 residues. Germline lookup yields CDR1 SGHVS and CDR2 FNYEAQ. V gave up 4 bases and J gave up 5 bases; unmatched junction bases: 6. The CDR3 DNA is TGTGCCAGCAGCTCGGGACAGGGGGTAGGATATGGCTACACCTTC. Amino acid sequence: CASSSGQGVGYGYTF.

The genes are TRBV20-1 and TRBJ2-1, with TRBD2 as a possible D gene (5 bases). From germline, CDR1 is DFQATT and CDR2 SNEGSKA (reference sequence). The CDR3 totals 10 residues. V was pared by 4 bases and J by 7 bases, with 5 bases between. CDR3 nucleotide sequence: TGCAGTGCTACGGGGAATGAGCAGTTCTTC. It is translated as CSATGNEQFF.